Sequencing of this TCR beta chain was carried out in a study of read filtering for tumor transcriptome and immune sequencing. Study overall: Patients were approximately 17 male and approximately 14 female, mean age about 65 years, range roughly 45 to 85. Whole-transcriptome libraries were prepared after DNase treatment. IR-seq gave about 4.05 to 11 million TCR reads per sample; RNA-seq gave about 75 to 1,400. Study-level points and caveats: This fraction held mixed bone marrow immune cells after CD138-negative sorting.

This clonotype came up many times. Its antigen is as yet unknown. The CDR3 runs 11 residues. Germline lookup yields CDR1 SNHLY and CDR2 FYNNEI. V dropped 8 bases and J dropped 2 bases, with 4 bases sitting between them. The library was built from approximately 400 ng RNA with molecular barcoded adaptors for alpha/delta and beta/gamma chains. TCRdb itself ran the reads through MiXCR, one entry per CDR3 protein. Among roughly 90,000 distinct CDR3 sequences, about 22% were seen once, and the ten largest hold more than 9.5%. The receptor was derived from a donor at least 40 years old with multiple myeloma. Source material: a population of CD138-negative cells sorted from bone marrow. The rearrangement joins TRBV2 to TRBJ2-1; D call uncertain. For the CDR3, the DNA is TGTGCCAGCGCTCCCTACAATGAGCAGTTCTTC. Amino acid sequence: CASAPYNEQFF.